This TCR beta chain derives from a study of radiation and T cells in renal cell carcinoma. Turning to the study itself: Nephrectomy followed 15 Gy stereotactic body radiation by 4 weeks. General study results and limits: Top tumor clonotypes rose in blood 2 weeks post-radiation, then contracted.

Time point meaning: blood 2 weeks post-SBRT. As for treatment: 15 Gy SBRT to primary tumor, nephrectomy 4 weeks later. After SBRT, blood was collected at 2 and 4 weeks, plus baseline. The patient's renal cell carcinoma had clear cell pathology. Regarding this clone: What it binds is not known.

The ends were cut back, 3 bases at V and 3 bases at J, with 11 bases in the middle. The germline V gene has CDR1 MDHEN and CDR2 SYDVKM. CDR3 size: 14 residues. Here immunoSEQ multiplex PCR was the method, and the copy in TCRdb shows in-frame clones only, minus some. The sample shows around 70,000 clones, roughly 82% of them seen only once. The sequence derives from a man in his 60s with renal cell carcinoma. V and J are TRBV28 and TRBJ1-2, with TRBD1 as a possible D gene (6 bases). This sample comprised blood, obtained from a patient whose treatment included radiotherapy and nephrectomy. CDR3 DNA sequence: TGTGCCAGCAGTTTTAGGGGGGGCGACTATGGCTACACCTTC. Translated: CASSFRGGDYGYTF.